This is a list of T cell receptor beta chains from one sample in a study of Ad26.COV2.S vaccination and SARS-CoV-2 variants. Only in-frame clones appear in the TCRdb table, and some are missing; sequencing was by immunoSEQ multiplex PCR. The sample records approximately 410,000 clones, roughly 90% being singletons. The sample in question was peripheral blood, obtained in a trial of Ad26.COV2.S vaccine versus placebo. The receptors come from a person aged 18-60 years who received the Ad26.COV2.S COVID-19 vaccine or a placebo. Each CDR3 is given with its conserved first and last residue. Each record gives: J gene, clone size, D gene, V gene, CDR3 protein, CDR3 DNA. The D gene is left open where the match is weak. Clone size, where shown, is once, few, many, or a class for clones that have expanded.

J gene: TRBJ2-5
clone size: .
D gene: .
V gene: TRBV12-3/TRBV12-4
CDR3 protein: CASRRDIRETQYF
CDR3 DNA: TGTGCCAGCAGACGGGACATTAGAGAGACCCAGTACTTC

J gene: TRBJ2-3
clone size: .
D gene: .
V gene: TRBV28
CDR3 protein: CASSPNRVTDTQYF
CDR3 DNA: TGTGCCAGCAGCCCAAATCGAGTCACAGATACGCAGTATTTT

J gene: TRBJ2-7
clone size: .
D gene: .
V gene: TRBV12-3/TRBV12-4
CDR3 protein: CASSLLGSYEQYF
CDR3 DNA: TGTGCCAGCAGTTTACTCGGCTCCTACGAGCAGTACTTC

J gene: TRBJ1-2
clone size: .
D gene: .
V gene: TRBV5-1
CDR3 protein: CASSMDGSPYGYTF
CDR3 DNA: TGCGCCAGCAGCATGGACGGGTCGCCCTATGGCTACACCTTC

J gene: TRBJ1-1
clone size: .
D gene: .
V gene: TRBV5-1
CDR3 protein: CASSLLAANTEAFF
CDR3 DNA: TGCGCCAGCAGCTTGTTGGCAGCAAACACTGAAGCTTTCTTT

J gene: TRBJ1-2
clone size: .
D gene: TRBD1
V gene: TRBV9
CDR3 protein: CASSLRTGAGNYGYTF
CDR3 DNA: TGTGCCAGCAGCCTAAGGACAGGGGCCGGAAACTATGGCTACACCTTC

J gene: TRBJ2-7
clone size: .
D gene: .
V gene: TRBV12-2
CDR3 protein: CASRLASDRGSYEQYF
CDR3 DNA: TGTGCAAGTCGCTTAGCGTCGGACAGGGGATCCTACGAGCAGTACTTC

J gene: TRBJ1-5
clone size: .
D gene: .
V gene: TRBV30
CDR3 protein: CAWSPPSNQPQHF
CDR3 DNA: TGTGCCTGGAGCCCCCCGAGCAATCAGCCCCAGCATTTT

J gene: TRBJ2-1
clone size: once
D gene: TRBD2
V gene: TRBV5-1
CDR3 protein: CASSATSGGHNEQFF
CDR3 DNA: TGCGCCAGCAGCGCGACTAGCGGGGGGCATAATGAGCAGTTCTTC

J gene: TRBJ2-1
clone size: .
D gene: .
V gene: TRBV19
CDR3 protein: CASSLRSGYFNEQFF
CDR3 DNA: TGTGCCAGTAGCCTTCGGTCCGGATACTTCAATGAGCAGTTCTTC